This entry lists 16 T cell receptor beta chains sequenced from one sample in a study of identical twins (TCRdb year 2016). Library preparation used 5' RACE. Instrument used: Illumina HiSeq 2000. TCRdb ran its own pipeline on the public reads, namely fastp trimming at Q25 and MiXCR clone calling, and kept in-frame beta chains. Rows are combined by CDR3 protein, so each entry shows the most common genes and DNA. The sample yields 500,000 to 600,000 distinct CDR3 sequences; 22% were counted once. Roughly 0.91% of the sample comes from the top ten. These data are also associated with another study on T cells expressing NK-cell markers.

The sequencing input was CD4+ T cells sorted from blood. All receptors derive from a woman aged 18-29 years in good health.

The V gene is TRBV10-3, the J gene TRBJ2-3; the match to TRBD2 covers 12 bases. Germline values: CDR1 ENHRY, CDR2 SYGVKD. The CDR3 loop spans 19 amino acids. Trimming cost V 11 bases and J 1 base; bases outside gene matches: 19. This chain's CDR3 is CALRVGLAGPHRGTDTQYF. In DNA form, the CDR3 reads TGTGCCTTAAGAGTTGGACTAGCGGGACCCCATCGCGGCACAGATACGCAGTATTTT.

The sample holds many counts of this clonotype. The chain recombines TRBV12-3 or TRBV12-4 with TRBJ2-1; TRBD2 matches at 10 bases. V lost 6 bases, J lost 7 bases, and 9 bases stayed unmatched. This CDR3 has 15 residues. CDR3 loop: CASSESGRARNEQFF. CDR3 bases: TGTGCCAGCAGCGAGAGCGGGAGGGCCCGGAATGAGCAGTTCTTC.

About this clonotype: Possible read error: a much larger clone is one base away. V and J are TRBV20-1 and TRBJ2-1, with D tentatively TRBD2 (5 bases). The CDR3 loop spans 15 amino acids. CDR1 DFQATT and CDR2 SNEGSKA come from the germline V gene (reference sequence). The V end lost 1 base, the J end lost 4 bases, and 14 bases lay between the germline ends. Here the CDR3 reads CSARALRTLYNEQFF. The DNA for the CDR3 is TGCAGTGCTAGAGCCTTAAGGACTCTTTACAATGAGCAGTTCTTC.

As for this clonotype: Mismatch with germline at one junction end may stem from a read error. V gene TRBV2 combines with J gene TRBJ2-2; TRBD2 is a possible D gene (5 bases). Germline CDR1 and CDR2: SNHLY and FYNNEI. The CDR3 runs 14 residues. Here the CDR3 DNA reads TGTGCCAGCAAGTCCGCTGGCAACGTCGGGGAGCTGTTATTT. As protein: CASKSAGNVGELLF.

This sequence joins TRBV11-2 and TRBJ2-1, with 8 positions matching TRBD1. Germline V lookup: CDR1 SGHAT, CDR2 FQNNGV. The CDR3 is 17 amino acids. Trimming at V came to 3 bases and at J to 6 bases, leaving 13 bases not matched to a gene. This chain's CDR3 is CASSFLVSGGWGNEQFF. The CDR3 DNA follows: TGTGCCAGCAGCTTTTTAGTCTCAGGGGGCTGGGGCAATGAGCAGTTCTTC.

This clonotype was seen once. V is TRBV15 and J is TRBJ2-7, with D unresolved. The germline gives CDR1 LNHNV, CDR2 YYDKDF (reference sequence). V lost 0 bases and J 3 bases, leaving 9 bases between the germline ends. This CDR3 contains 14 residues. The DNA for the CDR3 is TGTGCCACCAGCAGAGATCATATTGACTACGAGCAGTACTTC. Its translation: CATSRDHIDYEQYF. The complete variable domain, with remaining parts taken from reference TRBV15 and TRBJ2-7, reads DAMVIQNPRYQVTQFGKPVTLSCSQTLNHNVMYWYQQKSSQAPKLLFHYYDKDFNNEADTPDNFQSRRPNTSFCFLDIRSPGLGDTAMYLCATSRDHIDYEQYFGPGTRLTVT.

Only a few counts were recorded for this clonotype. The CDR3 here is CSAISGRADGELFF. Here the CDR3 DNA reads TGCAGTGCCATTAGCGGGAGGGCCGACGGGGAGCTGTTTTTT. The rearrangement uses TRBV20-1 and TRBJ2-2; the match to TRBD2 covers 11 bases. With 6 bases clipped from V and 7 bases from J, the junction kept 7 bases outside the gene matches. Germline V gene sequence: CDR1 DFQATT, CDR2 SNEGSKA (reference sequence). There are 14 residues in the CDR3.

This chain joins TRBV29-1 and TRBJ1-2, with a tentative D call TRBD1 (6 bases). The V and J ends lost 6 bases and 2 bases respectively, with 13 bases between them. The CDR3 is 13 amino acids. CDR1 SQVTM and CDR2 ANQGSEA come from the germline V gene. CDR3 nucleotides: TGCAGCGTCGACGGACAGCTAAACTATGGCTACACCTTC. This codes for CSVDGQLNYGYTF.

This clonotype was observed a few times. V is TRBV6-1 and J is TRBJ2-5; TRBD1 aligns across 7 bases. Germline V gene lookup returns CDR1 MNHNS and CDR2 SASEGT. The V segment lost 5 bases and the J segment 2 bases; nucleotides outside the gene matches: 5. The CDR3 spans 14 residues. In DNA form, the CDR3 reads TGTGCCAGCAGTATGGGACAGTTTCAAGAGACCCAGTACTTC. Translating it yields CASSMGQFQETQYF.

This clonotype was recorded a few times. The chain uses TRBV9 and TRBJ1-5; D gene unclear. This CDR3 has 14 residues. Trimming shortened V by 3 bases and J by 4 bases, and 11 bases separated the two germline ends. Germline V gives CDR1 SGDLS, CDR2 YYNGEE. The CDR3 spells CASSGSATNQPQHF. The CDR3 DNA reads as TGTGCCAGCAGCGGCAGCGCTACTAATCAGCCCCAGCATTTT.

The chain carries TRBV7-2 and TRBJ2-1, with 9 bases identical to TRBD2. V lost 3 bases and J lost 7; bases outside the gene matches: 7. Per the germline V gene, CDR1 is SGHTA and CDR2 is FQGNSA. The CDR3 has 15 amino acids. The CDR3 here is CASSFRRGGNNEQFF. DNA of the CDR3: TGTGCCAGCAGCTTTCGGCGGGGGGGTAATAATGAGCAGTTCTTC.

Only a few counts were recorded for this clonotype. V and J are TRBV3-1 and TRBJ2-3; D remains ambiguous. Germline CDR1 LGHDT, CDR2 YNNKEL (reference sequence). The CDR3 extends over 16 amino acids. Trimming took 1 base from V and 5 from J, leaving 16 bases between them. CDR3 sequence reads: CASSQALLADLDTQYF. The CDR3 region has the DNA TGTGCCAGCAGCCAAGCCCTCCTGGCGGATCTAGATACGCAGTATTTT.

The chain combines TRBV12-3 or TRBV12-4 with TRBJ2-3; D is ambiguous. The CDR3 spans 12 residues. The V gene lost 3 bases and the J gene lost 5 bases, with 6 bases spanning the gap. CDR3 sequence reads: CASSFQLDTQYF. CDR3 sequence (DNA): TGTGCCAGCAGTTTTCAATTAGATACGCAGTATTTT.

The chain joins TRBV2 to TRBJ2-7; the D gene could be TRBD1 or TRBD2 (6 bases each). The CDR3 runs to 11 residues. The V gene's germline CDR1 is SNHLY and CDR2 FYNNEI. V lost 7 bases to trimming and J lost 6 bases, with 10 bases between them. The CDR3 nucleotides are TGTGCCAGCAAGGGGGGTGGCGAGCAGTACTTC. Amino acid sequence: CASKGGGEQYF. Full variable domain (remainder filled in from reference TRBV2 and TRBJ2-7): EPEVTQTPSHQVTQMGQEVILRCVPISNHLYFYWYRQILGQKVEFLVSFYNNEISEKSEIFDDQFSVERPDGSNFTLKIRSTKLEDSAMYFCASKGGGEQYFGPGTRLTVT.

This clonotype appeared a few times. The rearrangement uses TRBV2 and TRBJ2-5; a possible D gene is TRBD1 (5 bases). Germline-derived CDR1 and CDR2 are SNHLY and FYNNEI. V was trimmed by 3 bases and J by 4 bases, leaving 6 bases between them. CDR3 size: 12 residues. DNA for the CDR3: TGTGCCAGCAGTGACAGGGCAGAGACCCAGTACTTC. Protein sequence: CASSDRAETQYF.

At least ten counts were recorded for this clonotype. The chain combines TRBV5-1 with TRBJ2-5; tentatively, D is TRBD1 (6 bases). The length of the CDR3 is 14 residues. Germline V gene lookup returns CDR1 SGHRS and CDR2 YFSETQ. The V end was cut by 4 bases, the J end by 4 bases, with 14 bases between. This CDR3 is CASSPRGGGETQYF. For the CDR3, the DNA is TGCGCCAGCAGCCCCAGGGGCGGTGGAGAGACCCAGTACTTC. Using reference TRBV5-1 and TRBJ2-5 for the parts outside the CDR3, the full variable domain is KAGVTQTPRYLIKTRGQQVTLSCSPISGHRSVSWYQQTPGQGLQFLFEYFSETQRNKGNFPGRFSGRQFSNSRSEMNVSTLELGDSALYLCASSPRGGGETQYFGPGTRLLVL.